This T cell receptor beta chain was recorded in a study of T cell repertoires in cytomegalovirus infection. Study-wide findings and caveats: There were HLA-C-restricted CMV-specific TCR beta clonotypes dominating the ex vivo response.

This clonotype was observed a handful of times. The target antigen is unknown. Germline values: CDR1 MNHEY, CDR2 SMNVEV (reference sequence). The V and J ends lost 5 bases and 2 bases, in that order; junction bases with no gene match: 4. There are 17 residues in the CDR3. TCRdb analysed the reads with MiXCR anew, one entry per CDR3 protein. The sample has hundreds of thousands of distinct CDR3 sequences; roughly 36% are singletons. This receptor was identified in a human donor in good health (CMV status not recorded). Some clones in this sample may be carry-over from other donors' samples. The source material was PBMCs. This chain joins TRBV27 and TRBJ2-1, with TRBD2 matching 15 bases. Written as DNA, the CDR3 is TGTGCCAGCAGTAGGGGGACTAGCGGGAGGCCCTACAATGAGCAGTTCTTC. Translating it yields CASSRGTSGRPYNEQFF.